Presented here are 27 T cell receptor beta chains from one specimen sequenced in a study of blood T cell repertoires in COVID-19. Using immunoSEQ multiplex PCR, the repertoire was profiled, and TCRdb retains in-frame clones only, with some absent. Among roughly 130,000 clones, roughly 80% were seen once, and the ten largest hold roughly 1.8%. What was sequenced was peripheral blood. The receptors were gathered from a man between 65 and 85 years old with acute or convalescent COVID-19.

Concerning this clone itself: The sample contains more than one DNA sequence encoding this CDR3. The chain combines TRBV11-2 with TRBJ2-2, with D possibly being TRBD1 (5 bases). The CDR3 contains 13 residues. Per the germline V gene, CDR1 is SGHAT and CDR2 is FQNNGV. Trimming took off 4 bases at V and 6 bases at J, with 9 bases between the two ends. CDR3 nucleotides: TGTGCCAGCAGCTATACAGGTTCCGGGGAGCTGTTTTTT. As protein: CASSYTGSGELFF.

This clone has only a few counts. The chain recombines TRBV3-1 (or the pseudogene TRBV3-2) with TRBJ1-2; tentative D call: TRBD1 (6 bases). The germline V gene encodes CDR1 LGHDT and CDR2 YNNKEL (reference sequence). CDR3 length: 15 residues. Trimming stripped 4 bases from V and 6 bases from J, with 18 bases between. For the CDR3, the DNA is TGTGCCAGCAGCCCAAAGTTAAAGGGGGTGAATGGCTACACCTTC. Amino acids: CASSPKLKGVNGYTF.

The J gene is TRBJ1-1, the V gene TRBV5-1; a possible D gene is TRBD1 (5 bases). Germline V gives CDR1 SGHRS, CDR2 YFSETQ. The ends were cut back, 1 base at V and 4 bases at J, with 11 bases in the middle. CDR3 length: 14 residues. For the CDR3, the DNA is TGCGCCAGCAGCTTGTTCCAGGGATCCACTGAAGCTTTCTTT. It translates to CASSLFQGSTEAFF.

This chain uses TRBV27 with TRBJ2-7; 8 positions match TRBD2. V dropped 4 bases and J dropped 3; count of bases not matched to a gene: 8. Germline CDR1 and CDR2: MNHEY and SMNVEV (reference sequence). The CDR3 has 15 amino acids. CDR3 in DNA: TGTGCCAGCAGTTATCTGGCGGGGGGTATCTACGAGCAGTACTTC. Amino acids: CASSYLAGGIYEQYF.

This clone was seen a single time. The chain has TRBV6-5 and TRBJ1-4; TRBD1 matches 10 bases. Germline lookup yields CDR1 MNHEY and CDR2 SVGAGI. The V segment lost 5 bases and the J segment 4 bases; nucleotides outside the gene matches: 1. The CDR3 loop spans 14 amino acids. CDR3 sequence (DNA): TGTGCCAGCAGTCGGACAGGGGGTAATGAAAAACTGTTTTTT. It yields the protein CASSRTGGNEKLFF.

The rearrangement links TRBV5-5 to TRBJ2-3; 7 bases align to TRBD1. The CDR3 totals 14 residues. The V segment lost 4 bases and the J segment 4 bases; nucleotides outside the gene matches: 6. The germline V gene encodes CDR1 SGHKS and CDR2 YYEKEE (reference sequence). DNA for the CDR3: TGTGCCAGCAGCGCCAGACAGGGTCCAGATACGCAGTATTTT. Translating it yields CASSARQGPDTQYF.

The chain is built from TRBV5-1 and TRBJ2-5, with TRBD2 identical over 12 bases. The germline V gene has CDR1 SGHRS and CDR2 YFSETQ. CDR3 length: 16 amino acids. The V gene end was trimmed by 0 bases and the J gene end by 6 bases; junction bases not matched to a gene: 6. CDR3 DNA: TGCGCCAGCAGCTTGGGACTAGCGGGGGCAGAAAAGACCCAGTACTTC. Its protein is CASSLGLAGAEKTQYF.

V and J are TRBV7-8 and TRBJ2-5, with 10 bases identical to TRBD1. J was trimmed by 5 bases and V by 6 bases; bases with no gene match: 15. The CDR3 has 17 amino acids. Per the germline V gene, CDR1 is SGHVS and CDR2 is FQNEAQ. The CDR3 region has the DNA TGTGCCAGCAGTTACCGTCGGGACAGGGGAAGGGAGGAGACCCAGTACTTC. This gives the protein CASSYRRDRGREETQYF.

This clone showed up just a few times. This sequence joins TRBV5-8 and TRBJ1-2; 8 bases line up with TRBD1. Trimming cost V 6 bases and J 4 bases; bases outside gene matches: 5. CDR1 and CDR2 from the germline V gene are SGHTS and YDEGEE. This CDR3 spans 13 amino acids. The CDR3 coding sequence is TGTGCCAGCAATACGGACAGGGTCTATGGCTACACCTTC. Residues: CASNTDRVYGYTF.

The table lists this clone with a few counts. The V and J genes are TRBV7-2 and TRBJ2-5; 8 bases match TRBD2. Germline V gene lookup returns CDR1 SGHTA and CDR2 FQGNSA. V shed 4 bases, J shed 3 bases, and the junction held 4 bases outside the gene matches. The CDR3 runs 14 residues. The CDR3 DNA reads as TGTGCCAGCAGCTCTCAGCGGGGGAAAGAGACCCAGTACTTC. Its translation: CASSSQRGKETQYF. The full variable domain, its missing parts supplied by reference TRBV7-2 and TRBJ2-5, is GAGVSQSPSNKVTEKGKDVELRCDPISGHTALYWYRQSLGQGLEFLIYFQGNSAPDKSGLPSDRFSAERTGGSVSTLTIQRTQQEDSAVYLCASSSQRGKETQYFGPGTRLLVL.

CDR3 nucleotide sequence: TGCGCCACCTTCGGGACCGACTGGCGGGGGGGCCCTGAGCAGTTCTTC. Its protein product is CATFGTDWRGGPEQFF. The J gene is TRBJ2-1, the V gene TRBV10-2; 9 positions match TRBD2. Trimming took 10 bases from V and 9 from J; bases not matched to a gene: 19. The CDR3 extends over 16 amino acids. The germline CDR1 and CDR2 sequences are WSHSY and SAAADI.

The CDR3 nucleotides read TGTGCCAGCAGTACAGGGGGCGGTCAGCCCCAGCATTTT. This translates into CASSTGGGQPQHF. The genes are TRBV27 and TRBJ1-5; 9 positions agree with TRBD1. CDR3 size: 13 residues. Trimming took 5 bases from V and 6 from J; bases not matched to a gene: 2. Germline CDR1 is MNHEY and CDR2 is SMNVEV (reference sequence).

This rearrangement joins TRBV11-3 to TRBJ2-3; 14 positions match TRBD2. CDR3 length: 16 amino acids. V gave up 5 bases and J gave up 5 bases; unmatched junction bases: 6. The germline gives CDR1 SGHNT, CDR2 YENEEA. The CDR3 DNA reads TGTGCCAGCAGCCCCGGGACTAGCGGGGGAGTAGATACGCAGTATTTT. Translating gives CASSPGTSGGVDTQYF.

In this sample, this clone turned up a few times. The chain employs TRBV7-2 and TRBJ2-3; D gene unclear. This CDR3 region has 13 residues. V was clipped by 1 base and J by 5 bases, with 7 bases between them. CDR1 and CDR2 (germline): SGHTA, FQGNSA. The CDR3 DNA is TGTGCCAGCAGCTTAGTTGTCCAAGATACGCAGTATTTT. It specifies CASSLVVQDTQYF.

The CDR3 protein is CASSSAGADTQYF. The CDR3, as DNA: TGCGCCAGCAGCTCCGCAGGGGCAGATACGCAGTATTTT. This chain joins TRBV5-1 and TRBJ2-3; D perhaps matches TRBD1 (6 bases). V lost 3 bases, J lost 4 bases, and 9 bases lay in between. The CDR3 contains 13 residues. Germline CDR1 SGHRS, CDR2 YFSETQ.

The gene calls are TRBV21-1 and TRBJ2-4; the table's D call, TRBD1, was not checked against the DNA. TRBV21-1 constitutes a pseudogene. The CDR3 totals 18 residues. In nucleotides, the CDR3 is TGTGCCAGCAGCAAAAAAAATTGGCGCCCGGGACATCAAAACATTCAGTACTTC. This gives the protein CASSKKNWRPGHQNIQYF.

The gene calls are TRBV9 and TRBJ1-4, with 11 bases lining up with TRBD1. The CDR3 is made up of 16 amino acids. V lost 0 bases, J lost 3 bases, and 1 base stayed unmatched. CDR1 is SGDLS and CDR2 is YYNGEE in the germline V gene. CDR3 in DNA: TGTGCCAGCAGCGTAGAGGACAGGGGGCCTAATGAAAAACTGTTTTTT. Encoded protein: CASSVEDRGPNEKLFF.

The V gene is TRBV4-1, the J gene TRBJ1-5; D uncertain. Between the trimmed V and J ends, which lost 2 bases and 1 base, there was a span of 6 bases. The CDR3 runs to 14 residues. CDR1 is MGHRA and CDR2 is YSYEKL in the germline V gene. The CDR3 sequence is CASSQSSSNQPQHF. The CDR3 nucleotides are TGCGCCAGCAGCCAATCAAGCAGCAATCAGCCCCAGCATTTT.

This clone was seen just once. CDR3 DNA sequence: TGTGCCAGCTCACGGGACAGGGCGAGCTACGAGCAGTACTTC. Its protein is CASSRDRASYEQYF. The J gene is TRBJ2-7, the V gene TRBV18; 9 positions match TRBD1. The CDR3 has 14 amino acids. The trim removed 4 bases at V and 3 bases at J, leaving 4 bases unmatched. In germline, CDR1 is KGHSH, CDR2 LQKENI. The full variable domain, with the rest looked up from reference TRBV18 and TRBJ2-7, is NAGVMQNPRHLVRRRGQEARLRCSPMKGHSHVYWYRQLPEEGLKFMVYLQKENIIDESGMPKERFSAEFPKEGPSILRIQQVVRGDSAAYFCASSRDRASYEQYFGPGTRLTVT.

The chain couples TRBV19 to TRBJ2-7; 10 bases fit TRBD1. Per the germline V gene, CDR1 is LNHDA and CDR2 is SQIVND (reference sequence). The ends lost 1 base at V and 3 bases at J; junction bases unmatched: 6. The CDR3 contains 16 residues. The CDR3, as DNA: TGTGCCAGTAGTATAGGGACAGGGGGATCGTACTACGAGCAGTACTTC. It is translated as CASSIGTGGSYYEQYF.

There are a few counts of this clone. The chain recombines TRBV5-1 with TRBJ2-3; 9 nucleotides match TRBD2. The germline CDR1 and CDR2 sequences are SGHRS and YFSETQ. V dropped 2 bases and J dropped 0; count of bases not matched to a gene: 10. The CDR3 loop spans 18 amino acids. As DNA, the CDR3 is TGCGCCAGCAGCTTTTATCCTAGCGGGGAGGCTAGCACAGATACGCAGTATTTT. Translation gives CASSFYPSGEASTDTQYF.

This sequence joins TRBV29-1 and TRBJ2-6, with 9 bases that match TRBD1. The CDR3 is 15 amino acids. The V gene's germline CDR1 is SQVTM and CDR2 ANQGSEA. J was trimmed by 4 bases and V by 6 bases; bases with no gene match: 7. The chain's CDR3 is CSVGGTGTGANVLTF. The CDR3, as DNA: TGCAGCGTGGGAGGGACAGGGACCGGGGCCAACGTCCTGACTTTC.

The J gene is TRBJ2-1, the V gene TRBV4-1, with 13 positions matching TRBD2. The CDR3 length is 16 residues. V was pared by 0 bases and J by 7 bases, with 3 bases of the junction left unmatched. The germline V gene has CDR1 MGHRA and CDR2 YSYEKL. CDR3 in DNA: TGCGCCAGCAGCCAAGACTTGGGACTAGCGGGAAATGAGCAGTTCTTC. This translates into CASSQDLGLAGNEQFF.

This clone has a single count. V is TRBV5-1 and J is TRBJ1-5; 8 bases line up with TRBD1. The CDR3 runs to 15 residues. V was pared by 0 bases and J by 2 bases, with 1 base of the junction left unmatched. Looked up from germline, CDR1 is SGHRS and CDR2 is YFSETQ. The CDR3 nucleotides read TGCGCCAGCAGCTTGGAGGGACAGGGCAATCAGCCCCAGCATTTT. Its translation: CASSLEGQGNQPQHF.

V gene TRBV10-3 combines with J gene TRBJ1-6, with D possibly TRBD1 on 6 matching bases. V shed 4 bases and J shed 5 bases, with 12 bases lying between them. CDR1 and CDR2 (germline): ENHRY, SYGVKD. The CDR3 extends over 15 amino acids. CDR3 DNA sequence: TGTGCCATCAGTGCGACGGACAGTAATAATTCACCCCTCCACTTT. It translates to CAISATDSNNSPLHF.

This chain connects TRBV5-1 to TRBJ2-1; 10 bases are shared with TRBD2. The germline CDR1 and CDR2 sequences are SGHRS and YFSETQ. J lost 5 bases, V lost 4 bases, and 9 bases had no gene match. The CDR3 sequence is 16 residues long. In DNA form, the CDR3 reads TGCGCCAGCAGCCGCACCGGGACTAGCGCCAACAATGAGCAGTTCTTC. Translation gives CASSRTGTSANNEQFF.

The chain carries TRBV9 and TRBJ1-1; 7 nucleotides match TRBD1. After removal of 4 bases from V and 6 bases from J, the junction contained 18 bases not matched to a gene. The CDR3 runs 17 residues. Germline CDR1 reads SGDLS; CDR2 reads YYNGEE. The DNA for the CDR3 is TGTGCCAGCAGCTCCCCGTACGATTGGACAGGCTCGTCTGAAGCTTTCTTT. Translating it yields CASSSPYDWTGSSEAFF.